These 30 T cell receptor beta chains share one sample of origin, sequenced in a study of human T cells and chemical hapten exposure. Sample time point: pre-sensitization, week 0. The treatment: therapeutic diphenylcyclopropenone sensitization with weekly scalp DPC. TCRdb itself ran the RACE reads through MiXCR, one entry per CDR3 protein. This table holds 90,000 or so distinct CDR3 sequences, roughly 8.5% found once. Sequenced material: whole blood, taken in connection with sensitization to the hapten diphenylcyclopropenone (DPC). These receptors all come from a man in his forties with alopecia areata. Some clones in this sample may be carry-over from other donors' samples.

This clonotype was seen repeatedly, ten times or more. This sequence joins TRBV7-2 and TRBJ2-5, with no clear D. The germline V and J ends were trimmed by 5 bases and 5 bases, with 6 bases remaining between them. The CDR3 is 11 residues long. Germline CDR1 reads SGHTA; CDR2 reads FQGNSA. The chain's CDR3 is CASSKIETQYF. In nucleotides, the CDR3 is TGTGCCAGCAGCAAGATTGAGACCCAGTACTTC.

The chain joins TRBV11-2 to TRBJ2-1; TRBD2 matches 8 bases. CDR1 SGHAT and CDR2 FQNNGV come from the germline V gene. This CDR3 spans 14 amino acids. The ends lost 1 base at V and 6 bases at J; junction bases unmatched: 2. The CDR3 DNA is TGTGCCAGCAGCTTAGCGGGGGGGGGCAATGAGCAGTTCTTC. The encoded protein is CASSLAGGGNEQFF.

The chain employs TRBV20-1 and TRBJ1-4; the match to TRBD1 covers 10 bases. V gave up 8 bases and J gave up 8 bases; unmatched junction bases: 5. The CDR3 contains 12 residues. The germline gives CDR1 DFQATT, CDR2 SNEGSKA (reference sequence). The CDR3, as DNA: TGCAGTTCGACAGGGGGCCGGGAAAAACTGTTTTTT. It yields the protein CSSTGGREKLFF.

The sample holds many counts of this clonotype. The rearrangement uses TRBV7-2 and TRBJ2-1, with 7 bases identical to TRBD2. V shed 4 bases and J 7 bases; nucleotides not matched to a gene: 16. This CDR3 has 17 residues. Germline V gives CDR1 SGHTA, CDR2 FQGNSA. The CDR3 DNA is TGTGCCAGCAGCTCCCCGCACGGCGGGAGAGTAGGGAATGAGCAGTTCTTC. Translating gives CASSSPHGGRVGNEQFF.

In this sample, this clonotype turned up a few times. The gene calls are TRBV29-1 and TRBJ2-2; 9 bases are a match to TRBD1. The trim removed 6 bases at V and 5 bases at J, leaving 7 bases unmatched. Germline V gives CDR1 SQVTM, CDR2 ANQGSEA. The CDR3 loop spans 14 amino acids. DNA for the CDR3: TGCAGCGTCCCCTCCGGGACAGGGACCGGGGAGCTGTTTTTT. Translated: CSVPSGTGTGELFF.

This clonotype was picked up many times. The chain joins TRBV20-1 to TRBJ1-5, with TRBD1 as a possible D gene (5 bases). Germline V gene data show CDR1 as DFQATT and CDR2 as SNEGSKA (reference sequence). The CDR3 is 16 residues long. V lost 2 bases, J lost 2 bases, and 16 bases lay in between. CDR3 DNA sequence: TGCAGTGCTAGATTCGGCAGGGCCATCGGCAATCAGCCCCAGCATTTT. This gives the protein CSARFGRAIGNQPQHF.

This rearrangement joins TRBV7-2 to TRBJ2-3, with 10 bases identical to TRBD2. The CDR3 totals 14 residues. With V trimmed by 9 bases and J by 4 bases, 7 bases remained unmatched. The V gene's germline CDR1 is SGHTA and CDR2 FQGNSA. The CDR3 is CASWASGSSDTQYF. The CDR3 coding sequence is TGTGCCAGTTGGGCTAGCGGGAGCTCAGATACGCAGTATTTT.

J is TRBJ2-5 and V is TRBV29-1; the match to TRBD1 covers 9 bases. Germline V CDR1 and CDR2: SQVTM, ANQGSEA. The J segment lost 5 bases and the V segment lost 8 bases, leaving 6 bases of the junction unmatched. The CDR3 contains 12 residues. The chain's CDR3 is CSLRQGGETQYF. CDR3 nucleotide sequence: TGCAGCCTTCGACAGGGGGGCGAGACCCAGTACTTC.

The sample holds many counts of this clonotype. This chain's CDR3 is CASSVDRPSGCQPQHF. CDR3 in DNA: TGTGCCAGCAGCGTAGACAGGCCCTCAGGGTGTCAGCCCCAGCATTTT. J is TRBJ1-5 and V is TRBV9; perhaps TRBD1 as D (5 bases). Germline loops: CDR1 SGDLS, CDR2 YYNGEE. CDR3 length: 16 amino acids. V was clipped by 0 bases and J by 6 bases, with 16 bases between them. The full variable domain, completed using reference TRBV9 and TRBJ1-5, is DSGVTQTPKHLITATGQRVTLRCSPRSGDLSVYWYQQSLDQGLQFLIQYYNGEERAKGNILERFSAQQFPDLHSELNLSSLELGDSALYFCASSVDRPSGCQPQHFGDGTRLSIL.

The J gene is TRBJ1-5, the V gene TRBV12-3 or TRBV12-4; tentatively, D is TRBD1 (5 bases). The V gene lost 6 bases and the J gene lost 4 bases, with 16 bases spanning the gap. The CDR3 extends over 15 amino acids. The CDR3 nucleotides read TGTGCCAGCAGGGGAGAACCAGGGCCTAATCAGCCCCAGCATTTT. It translates to CASRGEPGPNQPQHF.

This clonotype was recorded a few times. V is TRBV10-3 and J is TRBJ2-3, with no clear D. Trimming stripped 9 bases from V and 3 bases from J, with 7 bases between. CDR1 ENHRY and CDR2 SYGVKD come from the germline V gene. The CDR3 contains 11 residues. CDR3 sequence (DNA): TGTGCCATTCAGGAGACAGATACGCAGTATTTT. Translation gives CAIQETDTQYF.

This clonotype was counted a few times. The rearrangement links TRBV27 to TRBJ2-3; tentative D call: TRBD2 (5 bases). V was pared by 4 bases and J by 4 bases, with 21 bases between. Looked up from germline, CDR1 is MNHEY and CDR2 is SMNVEV (reference sequence). The CDR3 spans 17 residues. DNA for the CDR3: TGTGCCAGCAGTTCGGATTCCGGCCGGAGGTCCCCAGATACGCAGTATTTT. It encodes CASSSDSGRRSPDTQYF.

The chain joins TRBV20-1 to TRBJ2-3; D possibly corresponds to TRBD1 (7 bases). V was cut by 6 bases and J by 6 bases, with 22 bases left in between. This CDR3 comprises 15 residues. From germline, CDR1 is DFQATT and CDR2 SNEGSKA (reference sequence). The CDR3 sequence: CSAERSGGLGDTQYF. The CDR3 region has the DNA TGCAGTGCAGAGCGGTCAGGGGGGCTGGGGGATACGCAGTATTTT.

This clonotype was picked up one time. The chain recombines TRBV14 with TRBJ1-1; TRBD1 agrees at 9 bases. V trimming: 4 bases; J trimming: 6 bases; junction bases outside the gene matches: 12. This CDR3 spans 16 amino acids. Germline loops: CDR1 SGHDN, CDR2 FVKESK. CDR3 nucleotides: TGTGCCAGCAGCCTACAAAAAGGGGACAGGGTATCTGAAGCTTTCTTT. Translated: CASSLQKGDRVSEAFF.

V and J are TRBV11-1 and TRBJ2-5; TRBD2 agrees at 12 bases. The germline V gene encodes CDR1 SGHAT and CDR2 FQDESV (reference sequence). The CDR3 spans 19 residues. V lost 4 bases, J lost 1 base, and 13 bases stayed unmatched. DNA of the CDR3: TGTGCCAGCAGCTCAGGGATTGCTAGCGGGAGGGGACTCCAAGAGACCCAGTACTTC. It is translated as CASSSGIASGRGLQETQYF.

This clonotype was seen only a few times. In DNA, the CDR3 is TGTGCCAGCAGTTATCCGGGGGCCGGGGGAGATACGCAGTATTTT. As protein: CASSYPGAGGDTQYF. The chain combines TRBV5-4 with TRBJ2-3; D may match TRBD1 or TRBD2 (6 bases each). Trimming cost V 5 bases and J 5 bases, with 18 bases left between them. The CDR3 covers 15 residues. Germline V gene sequence: CDR1 SGHNT, CDR2 YYREEE (reference sequence).

This clonotype was seen a handful of times. This rearrangement joins TRBV7-9 to TRBJ1-6; 8 bases map to TRBD1. Per the germline V gene, CDR1 is SEHNR and CDR2 is FQNEAQ (reference sequence). The CDR3 spans 15 residues. The V segment lost 0 bases and the J segment 13 bases; nucleotides outside the gene matches: 8. The CDR3 protein is CASSLARGPVGPLHF. CDR3 nucleotides: TGTGCCAGCAGCTTAGCCAGGGGGCCGGTGGGTCCCCTCCACTTT.

This clonotype has only a few counts. The chain carries TRBV4-1 and TRBJ1-4, with 7 nucleotides matching TRBD1. CDR1 is MGHRA and CDR2 is YSYEKL in the germline V gene. The CDR3 covers 16 residues. Trimming took 0 bases from V and 5 from J; bases not matched to a gene: 6. Here the CDR3 DNA reads TGCGCCAGCAGCCAAGACCCGGGACAGAGAAATGAAAAACTGTTTTTT. Translated, it gives CASSQDPGQRNEKLFF.

In its sample, this clonotype was seen many times. The J gene is TRBJ1-1, the V gene TRBV20-1; a weak D match, TRBD1 (6 bases). V was trimmed by 3 bases and J by 7 bases, leaving 15 bases between them. Germline loops: CDR1 DFQATT, CDR2 SNEGSKA (reference sequence). CDR3 length equals 13 residues. The CDR3 protein is CSASAGGEREAFF. The CDR3 region has the DNA TGCAGTGCTAGCGCCGGGGGCGAACGTGAAGCTTTCTTT.

A few counts support this clonotype. This sequence joins TRBV29-1 and TRBJ1-5; D is unclear. V gave up 7 bases and J gave up 2 bases, with 12 bases separating them. There are 13 residues in the CDR3. CDR1 and CDR2 from the germline V gene are SQVTM and ANQGSEA. CDR3 in amino acids: CSARDGGNQPQHF. CDR3 nucleotides: TGCAGCGCTCGCGACGGTGGCAATCAGCCCCAGCATTTT.

This clonotype was seen at least ten times. The chain uses TRBV12-3 or TRBV12-4 and TRBJ1-1; no definite D call. The CDR3 covers 14 residues. The ends were cut back, 3 bases at V and 1 base at J, with 9 bases in the middle. This CDR3 is CASSFPTENTEAFF. CDR3 sequence (DNA): TGTGCCAGCAGTTTCCCGACGGAGAACACTGAAGCTTTCTTT.

CDR3 loop: CASSSLAGGNEQFF. CDR3 nucleotides: TGTGCCAGCAGCTCTCTAGCGGGAGGGAATGAGCAGTTCTTC. The chain has TRBV5-5 and TRBJ2-1, with TRBD2 matching over 12 bases. The CDR3 contains 14 residues. Germline CDR1 is SGHKS and CDR2 is YYEKEE (reference sequence). After removal of 3 bases from V and 7 bases from J, the junction contained 2 bases not matched to a gene.

This clonotype was counted only a few times. CDR3 DNA sequence: TGTGCCAGTAGTATTGAGGGAAAATACCCCTACAATGAGCAGTTCTTC. Its translation is CASSIEGKYPYNEQFF. This chain uses TRBV19 with TRBJ2-1; tentatively, D is TRBD2 (5 bases). In germline, CDR1 is LNHDA, CDR2 SQIVND (reference sequence). Trimming removed 3 bases at V and 2 bases at J, with 14 bases between. The CDR3 length is 16 residues.

The CDR3 is CATSDSGRARDEQFF. CDR3 DNA sequence: TGTGCCACCAGCGATAGCGGGAGGGCCCGCGATGAGCAGTTCTTC. The rearrangement joins TRBV15 to TRBJ2-1; 11 nucleotides line up with TRBD2. Germline-derived CDR1 and CDR2 are LNHNV and YYDKDF (reference sequence). The CDR3 extends over 15 amino acids. Unmatched junction bases numbered 8, after V lost 5 bases and J lost 8 bases.

This clonotype was observed a handful of times. The gene calls are TRBV28 and TRBJ2-1; TRBD1 matches 9 bases. Germline CDR1 and CDR2: MDHEN and SYDVKM. J lost 8 bases, V lost 0 bases, and 8 bases had no gene match. This CDR3 has 16 amino acids. The DNA of the CDR3 is TGTGCCAGCAGTTTATGGGGGACAGGGATCGACGATGAGCAGTTCTTC. It encodes CASSLWGTGIDDEQFF.

The table lists this clonotype with many counts. The chain links TRBV11-2 to TRBJ2-3; 8 nucleotides agree with TRBD2. The trim removed 5 bases at V and 2 bases at J, leaving 9 bases unmatched. In germline, CDR1 is SGHAT, CDR2 FQNNGV. This CDR3 contains 16 residues. DNA for the CDR3: TGTGCCAGCAGCGCGTTTGCGGGAGGCTTCACAGATACGCAGTATTTT. Translated: CASSAFAGGFTDTQYF.

This clonotype was picked up many times. CDR3 region: CASSPGTGVKEKLFF. The CDR3, as DNA: TGTGCCAGCAGCCCTGGGACGGGGGTTAAGGAAAAACTGTTTTTT. The chain is built from TRBV7-9 and TRBJ1-4, with a tentative D call TRBD1 (5 bases). Between the trimmed V and J ends, which lost 5 bases and 8 bases, there was a span of 18 bases. In germline, CDR1 is SEHNR, CDR2 FQNEAQ (reference sequence). CDR3 length equals 15 residues.

This chain connects TRBV7-9 to TRBJ2-7; 11 nucleotides align to TRBD2. V was clipped by 3 bases and J by 0 bases; unmatched bases: 4. Per the germline V gene, CDR1 is SEHNR and CDR2 is FQNEAQ (reference sequence). The CDR3 spans 16 residues. The CDR3 nucleotides are TGTGCCAGCAGCTTCACTAGCGGGAGCCCCTCCTACGAGCAGTACTTC. Encoded protein: CASSFTSGSPSYEQYF.

This clonotype was recorded a few times. This rearrangement joins TRBV19 to TRBJ1-2; TRBD1 is a possible D gene (6 bases). The germline CDR1 and CDR2 sequences are LNHDA and SQIVND (reference sequence). This CDR3 contains 14 residues. V was shortened by 1 base and J by 5 bases, with 11 bases between the two germline ends. CDR3 nucleotide sequence: TGTGCCAGTAGTATAGCAGGCAGGGGATATGGCTACACCTTC. Amino acid sequence: CASSIAGRGYGYTF.

This clonotype was observed many times. V usage is TRBV6-1 and J usage is TRBJ2-7, with D possibly matching TRBD2 (5 bases). CDR3 length: 14 amino acids. CDR1 is MNHNS, CDR2 SASEGT, per germline. V was pared by 0 bases and J by 3 bases, with 9 bases between. The CDR3 reads CASSEAFGDYEQYF. CDR3 DNA sequence: TGTGCCAGCAGTGAAGCGTTCGGGGACTACGAGCAGTACTTC.